The source of this T cell receptor (beta chain) is a study of beta chain features in type 1 diabetes. Study results and limitations: Moderate but significant shortening of TCRB CDR3s was recorded in all four CD4+ subsets from Type 1 diabetes patients.

All of the isolated RNA was reverse transcribed, so expressed TCRB transcripts were sequenced. Assay: immunoSEQ multiplex PCR; the TCRdb copy retains only in-frame clones and omits some. Here the sample spans 430,000 or so clones, roughly 11% being singletons. The CDR3 loop spans 14 amino acids. Trimming at V came to 6 bases and at J to 4 bases, leaving 7 bases not matched to a gene. The germline gives CDR1 LNHDA, CDR2 SQIVND (reference sequence). Comments on this clone: Its antigen is not known.

The sequenced material came from naive CD4+ T cells from blood. The chain joins TRBV19 to TRBJ2-3; TRBD1 agrees at 7 bases. The receptor's source is a woman under 30 in good health. The CDR3, as DNA: TGTGCCAGTAGAAGACAGGGCTGGGCAGATACGCAGTATTTT. Its protein product is CASRRQGWADTQYF.